The clone carrying this T cell receptor (delta chain) appeared a few times. Its cognate antigen is unknown. Extracted RNA was reverse transcribed into cDNA. The CDR3 regions were amplified by multiplex PCR from V-gene primers to a constant-region primer. TCRdb re-identified clones in the multiplex PCR reads via CATT. The sample records just under 55,000 delta-chain clones, less than 20% being singletons. Thymocytes were sorted as CD3+ TCRVdelta1+ TCRVdelta2- after alphabeta T cell depletion. Between roughly 96% and 99.6% of sorted thymocytes were Vdelta1+. These data originate in a study of Vδ1+ human thymocytes. Overall study results and limits: In the thymus, TRG and TRD repertoires looked highly polyclonal with Gaussian CDR3 lengths.

This CDR3 has 21 residues. V was shortened by 2 bases and J by 0 bases, with 28 bases between the two germline ends. Looked up from germline, CDR1 is TSWWSYY and CDR2 is QGS. The clonotype originates from a boy younger than two who had congenital heart surgery. The specimen sequenced was Vdelta1+ gamma-delta thymocytes from the thymus. Subset here: FACS-sorted CD3+ TCRalphabeta- TCRVdelta1+ TCRVdelta2- thymocytes. The V gene is TRDV1, the J gene TRDJ1, with D possibly matching TRDD1 (5 bases). CDR3 DNA sequence: TGTGCTCTTGGGGAAGCTCATAGTTCCGAACCTTTCTACTCGTACACCGATAAACTCATCTTT. The encoded protein is CALGEAHSSEPFYSYTDKLIF.